The 9 T cell receptor beta chains listed next were all sequenced from one sample in a study of cytomegalovirus exposure and HLA in healthy donors (dated by TCRdb to 2016 to 2017). Library creation used the immunoSEQ multiplex PCR assay. The multiplex PCR relied on a mix of 60 forward primers for TCR Vbeta segments and 13 reverse primers for TCR Jbeta segments. TCRdb retrieved this table from immuneACCESS and kept in-frame rearrangements only. Not all clones are present; in checked studies, unresolved V genes account for under half, and no reason is known for the remainder. In all, the sample holds more than 45,000 clones, and about 84% of those were seen once. The top ten clones comprise roughly 1.5% of the sample. The sequenced material came from PBMCs. Receptors originate from a man in his thirties or forties in good health and CMV-seronegative.

The V and J genes are TRBV5-1 and TRBJ2-7; D remains ambiguous. This CDR3 is built from 11 residues. The V end was cut by 4 bases, the J end by 3 bases, with 5 bases between. Germline V gene data show CDR1 as SGHRS and CDR2 as YFSETQ. CDR3 amino acids: CASSQNYEQYF. The DNA for the CDR3 is TGCGCCAGCAGCCAAAACTACGAGCAGTACTTC. The variable domain in full, with the rest retrieved from reference TRBV5-1 and TRBJ2-7, is KAGVTQTPRYLIKTRGQQVTLSCSPISGHRSVSWYQQTPGQGLQFLFEYFSETQRNKGNFPGRFSGRQFSNSRSEMNVSTLELGDSALYLCASSQNYEQYFGPGTRLTVT.

V and J are TRBV11-2 and TRBJ2-7; D unclear. Between the trimmed V and J ends, which lost 3 bases and 0 bases, there was a span of 15 bases. The CDR3 has 16 residues. Per germline, CDR1 SGHAT and CDR2 FQNNGV. The CDR3 nucleotides read TGTGCCAGCAGCTTGGAGAGAAGCCCGAGCTCCTACGAGCAGTACTTC. Amino acids: CASSLERSPSSYEQYF.

The chain has TRBV7-2 and TRBJ2-5; TRBD2 matches at 8 bases. Trimming at V came to 5 bases and at J to 5 bases, leaving 7 bases not matched to a gene. Germline CDR1 and CDR2: SGHTA and FQGNSA. The length of the CDR3 is 14 residues. The CDR3 loop is CASSPRTSRETQYF. CDR3 in DNA: TGTGCCAGCAGCCCCCGGACTAGCCGGGAGACCCAGTACTTC.

The genes are TRBV18 and TRBJ2-7, with D tentatively TRBD2 (6 bases). The CDR3 totals 13 residues. Per germline, CDR1 KGHSH and CDR2 LQKENI. Trimming removed 4 bases at V and 5 bases at J, with 12 bases between. The CDR3 DNA follows: TGTGCCAGCTCACGAGGAGGGATAGACGAGCAGTACTTC. Translating gives CASSRGGIDEQYF.

The V gene is TRBV28, the J gene TRBJ1-2; no clear D. The CDR3 is made up of 16 amino acids. V gave up 4 bases and J gave up 4 bases, with 19 bases separating them. Germline assignment: CDR1 MDHEN and CDR2 SYDVKM. CDR3 in DNA: TGTGCCAGCAGTTCCCCCACCCTGGCAGGCTTCTATGGCTACACCTTC. Residues: CASSSPTLAGFYGYTF.

J is TRBJ2-7 and V is TRBV5-1, with TRBD2 matching 9 bases. This CDR3 comprises 15 residues. After removal of 0 bases from V and 4 bases from J, the junction contained 5 bases not matched to a gene. Germline values: CDR1 SGHRS, CDR2 YFSETQ. This CDR3 is CASSLAGGGGYEQYF. CDR3 nucleotide sequence: TGCGCCAGCAGCTTGGCCGGCGGGGGGGGGTACGAGCAGTACTTC.

This chain connects TRBV4-3 to TRBJ2-1, with D maybe TRBD2 (5 bases). Germline V CDR1 and CDR2: LGHNA, YSLEER. This CDR3 comprises 16 residues. The germline V and J ends were trimmed by 0 bases and 4 bases, with 13 bases remaining between them. The CDR3 sequence: CASSQEANPGYNEQFF. The CDR3 DNA sequence: TGCGCCAGCAGCCAAGAGGCCAACCCGGGGTACAATGAGCAGTTCTTC.

About this clone itself: One end of the junction is discordant with germline, which a read error may explain. The chain recombines TRBV5-1 with TRBJ1-1, with D uncertain. Germline V gives CDR1 SGHRS, CDR2 YFSETQ. This CDR3 has 14 amino acids. CDR3 DNA sequence: TGCGCCAGCAGCTTGTTCTCCGGGAACCCTGAAGCTTTCTTT. This sequence encodes CASSLFSGNPEAFF.

The rearrangement joins TRBV30 to TRBJ2-1; 15 bases are shared with TRBD2. CDR1 and CDR2 from the germline V gene are GTSNPN and SVGIG (reference sequence). The trim removed 0 bases at V and 6 bases at J, leaving 12 bases unmatched. The CDR3 has 19 amino acids. In DNA form, the CDR3 reads TGTGCCTGGAGTGTACCGGGACTAGCGGGGGGCCGAGGGTTCAATGAGCAGTTCTTC. Its translation: CAWSVPGLAGGRGFNEQFF.